This T cell receptor (beta chain) appears in the sequencing data of a study of PD-L1 blockade in urothelial cancer. The overall study: Males with bladder-origin urothelial cancer made up about 85% of the roughly 29 patients. Researchers looked at the blood 3 weeks (second dose) and 6 weeks after treatment began.

The method was immunoSEQ multiplex PCR; TCRdb's version includes in-frame clones alone and lacks a portion of them. The sample lists about 56,000 clones, 85% occurring once. The CDR3 extends over 14 amino acids. Trimming shortened V by 5 bases and J by 8 bases, and 15 bases separated the two germline ends. Germline V gene lookup returns CDR1 LNHDA and CDR2 SQIVND (reference sequence). Regarding time point: pretreatment peripheral blood. Each patient contributed between 1 and 8 total time points of blood mononuclear cells, pretreatment and during treatment. The source is a man aged 70 or older with urothelial cancer. The chain employs TRBV19 and TRBJ1-4; D remains ambiguous. The material sequenced was PBMCs, taken around atezolizumab (anti-PD-L1) treatment. The CDR3 is CASSAPGLREKLFF. In DNA form, the CDR3 reads TGTGCCAGTAGTGCCCCAGGACTTCGGGAAAAACTGTTTTTT.